Following are 9 T cell receptor beta chains from one sample sequenced in a study of somatic mutations in cytotoxic T cells in rheumatoid arthritis (dated 2017 in TCRdb). The library was generated by the immunoSEQ multiplex PCR assay. What TCRdb holds here is the immuneACCESS table cut down to in-frame rearrangements. Part of the clones is not present; checked against another copy, under half of the missing clones reflect an unresolved V gene, and the others are unexplained. This sample gives 9,000 to 13,000 clones in total; around 79% of them show up just once. In total, the top ten clones hold around a third of the sample. The sample taken for sequencing was CD8+ T cells sorted from blood. These receptors were collected from an adult with rheumatoid arthritis.

The J gene is TRBJ2-3, the V gene TRBV11-2; possibly TRBD2 for D (6 bases). Germline V lookup: CDR1 SGHAT, CDR2 FQNNGV. V was cut by 1 base and J by 5 bases, with 10 bases left in between. This CDR3 region has 14 residues. The CDR3 here is CASSLVPGGDTQYF. The DNA of the CDR3 is TGTGCCAGCAGCTTAGTCCCCGGGGGAGATACGCAGTATTTT.

This sequence joins TRBV7-6 and TRBJ2-7; D remains unclear. V dropped 1 base and J dropped 4 bases, with 11 bases sitting between them. The CDR3 totals 14 residues. The V gene's germline CDR1 is SGHVS and CDR2 FNYEAQ. CDR3 sequence: CASSLGPRKYEQYF. In DNA, the CDR3 is TGTGCCAGCAGCTTAGGGCCCCGAAAGTACGAGCAGTACTTC.

J is TRBJ1-1 and V is TRBV21-1; the table names TRBD1, a call not compared with the DNA. TRBV21-1 is a pseudogene segment. The CDR3 has 17 residues. CDR3 in DNA: TGTGCCAGCAGCAAAGCTCTGGACAGGGGGCGAGACACTGAAGCTTTCTTT. Protein: CASSKALDRGRDTEAFF.

The chain recombines TRBV7-9 with TRBJ2-5; D call uncertain. The CDR3 has 17 residues. V was clipped by 1 base and J by 4 bases, with 19 bases between them. Germline V gene sequence: CDR1 SEHNR, CDR2 FQNEAQ (reference sequence). Here the CDR3 DNA reads TGTGCCAGCAGCTTAGTGATAATTATTCTGAAGGGAGAGACCCAGTACTTC. This codes for CASSLVIIILKGETQYF. The full variable domain, in which reference TRBV7-9 and TRBJ2-5 provide the parts outside the CDR3, is DTGVSQNPRHKITKRGQNVTFRCDPISEHNRLYWYRQTLGQGPEFLTYFQNEAQLEKSRLLSDRFSAERPKGSFSTLEIQRTEQGDSAMYLCASSLVIIILKGETQYFGPGTRLLVL.

The rearrangement uses TRBV29-1 and TRBJ2-6, with D uncertain. Trimming removed 0 bases at V and 0 bases at J, with 12 bases between. Germline assignment: CDR1 SQVTM and CDR2 ANQGSEA. This CDR3 has 17 amino acids. CDR3 sequence reads: CSVEDLTVSSGANVLTF. The CDR3 nucleotides read TGCAGCGTTGAAGATCTTACGGTGTCCTCTGGGGCCAACGTCCTGACTTTC.

This clone appeared a few times. The V gene is TRBV5-5, the J gene TRBJ1-4; D remains ambiguous. This CDR3 is 14 amino acids long. Trimming pared 0 bases from V and 4 bases from J, leaving 7 bases between. The germline CDR1 and CDR2 sequences are SGHKS and YYEKEE (reference sequence). The CDR3 is CASSLEDYNEKLFF. Written as DNA, the CDR3 is TGTGCCAGCAGCTTGGAGGACTATAATGAAAAACTGTTTTTT.

This clone appeared once. The rearrangement links TRBV6-1 to TRBJ2-7; D might be TRBD2 (5 bases). The germline V gene encodes CDR1 MNHNS and CDR2 SASEGT. The CDR3 runs to 14 residues. Trimming removed 0 bases from V and 3 bases from J, with 9 bases in between. CDR3 bases: TGTGCCAGCAGTGAAGCTGGGAGTAGCTACGAGCAGTACTTC. It is translated as CASSEAGSSYEQYF.

The CDR3 loop is CASSLGTEARGYEQYF. The DNA of the CDR3 is TGTGCCAGCAGTCTCGGGACAGAAGCTCGGGGTTACGAGCAGTACTTC. The chain combines TRBV28 with TRBJ2-7; 7 nucleotides match TRBD1. Trimming removed 5 bases from V and 4 bases from J; junction bases left unmatched: 14. The V gene's germline CDR1 is MDHEN and CDR2 SYDVKM. The CDR3 is 16 residues long.

The chain recombines TRBV5-6 with TRBJ2-2, with D unclear. This CDR3 is built from 12 residues. The V end lost 4 bases, the J end lost 9 bases, and 10 bases lay between the germline ends. Germline V gene data show CDR1 as SGHDT and CDR2 as YYEEEE. The DNA for the CDR3 is TGTGCCAGCAGCCGAAACGAGTGGGAGCTGTTTTTT. Amino acid sequence: CASSRNEWELFF.